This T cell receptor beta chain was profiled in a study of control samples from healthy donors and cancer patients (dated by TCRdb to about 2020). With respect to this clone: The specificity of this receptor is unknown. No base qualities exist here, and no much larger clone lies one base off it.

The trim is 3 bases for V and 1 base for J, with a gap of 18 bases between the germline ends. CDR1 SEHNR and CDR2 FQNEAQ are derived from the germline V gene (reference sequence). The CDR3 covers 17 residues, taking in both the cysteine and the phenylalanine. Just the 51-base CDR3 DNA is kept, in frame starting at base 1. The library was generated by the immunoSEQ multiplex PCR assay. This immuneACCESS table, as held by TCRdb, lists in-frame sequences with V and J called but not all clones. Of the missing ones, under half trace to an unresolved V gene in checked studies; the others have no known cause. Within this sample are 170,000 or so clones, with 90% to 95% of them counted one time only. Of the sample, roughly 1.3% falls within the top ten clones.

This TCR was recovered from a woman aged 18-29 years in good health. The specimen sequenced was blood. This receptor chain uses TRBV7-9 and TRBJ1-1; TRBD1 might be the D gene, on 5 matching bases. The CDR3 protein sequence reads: CASSFVPIGTRNTEAFF. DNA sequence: TGTGCCAGCAGCTTCGTCCCCATAGGGACCAGGAACACTGAAGCTTTCTTT.